Following are 23 T cell receptor beta chains from one sample sequenced in a study of cytomegalovirus exposure and HLA in healthy donors. PCR used 60 Vbeta primers and 13 Jbeta primers. Here immunoSEQ multiplex PCR was the method, and the copy in TCRdb shows in-frame clones only, minus some. The repertoire holds fewer than 120,000 clones, around 87% seen once, with less than 2% in the top ten. Sample: PBMCs. The receptors come from a man between 35 and 55 years old in good health and CMV-seronegative.

This chain connects TRBV5-1 to TRBJ2-6, with D maybe TRBD1 (5 bases). Between the trimmed V and J ends, which lost 2 bases and 0 bases, there was a span of 15 bases. Germline CDR1 and CDR2: SGHRS and YFSETQ. The CDR3 contains 18 residues. CDR3 bases: TGCGCCAGCAGCTTTCGGTCGACAGTCCACTCTGGGGCCAACGTCCTGACTTTC. This gives the protein CASSFRSTVHSGANVLTF.

The chain uses TRBV7-2 and TRBJ1-5; the D gene is possibly TRBD1 (5 bases). The CDR3 runs to 15 residues. Germline CDR1 and CDR2: SGHTA and FQGNSA. The V and J ends lost 1 base and 6 bases respectively, with 13 bases between them. CDR3 DNA: TGTGCCAGCAGCTTAGAATCAGGGTCGGGTCAGCCCCAGCATTTT. Protein product: CASSLESGSGQPQHF.

V is TRBV7-3 and J is TRBJ1-2; tentative D call: TRBD1 (5 bases). This CDR3 spans 13 amino acids. Germline-derived CDR1 and CDR2 are SGHTA and FQGTGA. Trimming removed 2 bases from V and 6 bases from J, with 10 bases in between. The CDR3 region is CASSLSGSDGYTF. The CDR3 DNA is TGTGCCAGCAGCTTATCAGGGTCGGATGGCTACACCTTC.

The chain employs TRBV9 and TRBJ1-3; TRBD1 agrees at 8 bases. The V gene end was trimmed by 0 bases and the J gene end by 2 bases; junction bases not matched to a gene: 4. Germline assignment: CDR1 SGDLS and CDR2 YYNGEE. This CDR3 contains 16 residues. CDR3 DNA: TGTGCCAGCAGCGTAGGTGGGACAGGTCCTGGAAACACCATATATTTT. Translated: CASSVGGTGPGNTIYF. The whole variable domain, remainder taken from reference TRBV9 and TRBJ1-3, is DSGVTQTPKHLITATGQRVTLRCSPRSGDLSVYWYQQSLDQGLQFLIQYYNGEERAKGNILERFSAQQFPDLHSELNLSSLELGDSALYFCASSVGGTGPGNTIYFGEGSWLTVV.

This rearrangement joins TRBV5-4 to TRBJ1-4; D is undetermined. CDR3 length: 15 amino acids. Germline assignment: CDR1 SGHNT and CDR2 YYREEE (reference sequence). Trimming removed 0 bases from V and 4 bases from J, with 10 bases in between. The DNA for the CDR3 is TGTGCCAGCAGCTTGGCCGGACGGGGTAATGAAAAACTGTTTTTT. It is translated as CASSLAGRGNEKLFF. The variable domain in full, completed from reference TRBV5-4 and TRBJ1-4, reads ETGVTQSPTHLIKTRGQQVTLRCSSQSGHNTVSWYQQALGQGPQFIFQYYREEENGRGNFPPRFSGLQFPNYSSELNVNALELDDSALYLCASSLAGRGNEKLFFGSGTQLSVL.

The J gene is TRBJ2-6, the V gene TRBV28, with a possible D match to TRBD1 (5 bases). This CDR3 contains 15 residues. Germline loops: CDR1 MDHEN, CDR2 SYDVKM. V lost 8 bases and J lost 0, with 11 bases in between. CDR3 nucleotides: TGTGCCAGCGCCTCTGGGGCCTCTGGGGCCAACGTCCTGACTTTC. Translated, it gives CASASGASGANVLTF.

The chain joins TRBV5-1 to TRBJ2-3; tentative D call: TRBD2 (6 bases). V dropped 3 bases and J dropped 4 bases, with 15 bases sitting between them. Per the germline V gene, CDR1 is SGHRS and CDR2 is YFSETQ. This CDR3 comprises 15 residues. CDR3 residues: CASSSPGRLPDTQYF. The CDR3 DNA is TGCGCCAGCAGCTCGCCGGGGAGGCTTCCAGATACGCAGTATTTT.

The chain couples TRBV27 to TRBJ1-1; D not certain. The CDR3 loop spans 13 amino acids. CDR1 and CDR2 (germline): MNHEY, SMNVEV (reference sequence). The V end was cut by 5 bases, the J end by 5 bases, with 12 bases between. CDR3 nucleotide sequence: TGTGCCAGCAGTCCCCTAGAGGAAACTGAAGCTTTCTTT. This sequence encodes CASSPLEETEAFF.

This chain joins TRBV9 and TRBJ2-7, with D maybe TRBD2 (6 bases). V dropped 2 bases and J dropped 7 bases, with 16 bases sitting between them. This CDR3 is built from 14 residues. Germline-derived CDR1 and CDR2 are SGDLS and YYNGEE. The CDR3 DNA follows: TGTGCCAGCAGCGTGGGGGGTCAGGTTGAGGAGCAGTACTTC. This codes for CASSVGGQVEEQYF.

DNA of the CDR3: TGTGCCAGCAGCGTAGGACAGGGCGTAAACACTGAAGCTTTCTTT. Translation: CASSVGQGVNTEAFF. This rearrangement joins TRBV9 to TRBJ1-1; 7 nucleotides line up with TRBD1. CDR3 size: 15 residues. Germline V gene lookup returns CDR1 SGDLS and CDR2 YYNGEE. V shed 0 bases, J shed 2 bases, and the junction held 4 bases outside the gene matches.

The chain recombines TRBV27 with TRBJ1-1; tentative D call: TRBD1 (6 bases). Germline V gives CDR1 MNHEY, CDR2 SMNVEV (reference sequence). Trimming pared 6 bases from V and 1 base from J, leaving 15 bases between. The CDR3 extends over 15 amino acids. The CDR3 reads CASRGPGQANTEAFF. The CDR3 region has the DNA TGTGCCAGCAGGGGACCGGGACAAGCGAACACTGAAGCTTTCTTT.

This clone came up once. This chain uses TRBV12-5 with TRBJ2-5, with 10 bases fitting TRBD2. The junction had 9 bases not matched to a gene; V was cut back by 6 bases and J by 5 bases. The CDR3 spans 15 residues. Germline CDR1 LGHNT, CDR2 FRNRAP. CDR3 amino acids: CASGRGGAGGETQYF. For the CDR3, the DNA is TGTGCTAGTGGCCGCGGGGGAGCGGGGGGGGAGACCCAGTACTTC.

This chain uses TRBV9 with TRBJ2-5; 7 bases line up with TRBD1. J gave up 1 base and V 4 bases, and 7 bases lay outside the gene matches. Germline V gene sequence: CDR1 SGDLS, CDR2 YYNGEE. The CDR3 runs 15 residues. The CDR3 loop reads CASSSQGGIQETQYF. The CDR3 region has the DNA TGTGCCAGCAGCTCCCAAGGGGGCATCCAAGAGACCCAGTACTTC.

The chain couples TRBV28 to TRBJ1-2; D is undetermined. The CDR3 is 13 amino acids. V was pared by 6 bases and J by 9 bases, with 17 bases between. Germline assignment: CDR1 MDHEN and CDR2 SYDVKM. For the CDR3, the DNA is TGTGCCAGCAGCCGACTCCTGGCTGAGCGCTACACCTTC. It is translated as CASSRLLAERYTF.

This clone showed up just once. The chain uses TRBV7-8 and TRBJ1-2, with 12 bases that match TRBD1. Germline V CDR1 and CDR2: SGHVS, FQNEAQ. The CDR3 is made up of 19 amino acids. With V trimmed by 1 base and J by 2 bases, 11 bases remained unmatched. The CDR3 nucleotides are TGTGCCAGCAGCTTAGTCGGGTGGGGGACAGGGGGCCCAAACTATGGCTACACCTTC. As protein: CASSLVGWGTGGPNYGYTF.

The J gene is TRBJ1-2, the V gene TRBV4-1; 9 bases align to TRBD1. CDR3 length equals 17 residues. Germline V lookup: CDR1 MGHRA, CDR2 YSYEKL. V dropped 3 bases and J dropped 2; count of bases not matched to a gene: 10. The DNA for the CDR3 is TGCGCCAGCAGCCATGCCGCAGCCGGGACAGGGAACTATGGCTACACCTTC. Amino acids: CASSHAAAGTGNYGYTF.

The chain couples TRBV27 to TRBJ1-1; 7 bases align to TRBD1. The CDR3 totals 13 residues. Trimming cost V 7 bases and J 6 bases; bases outside gene matches: 8. The germline gives CDR1 MNHEY, CDR2 SMNVEV (reference sequence). CDR3 DNA: TGTGCCAGCAACCCGCGGGACAGTTCTGAAGCTTTCTTT. It is translated as CASNPRDSSEAFF.

The J gene is TRBJ1-5, the V gene TRBV6-5; maybe TRBD1 (6 bases). This CDR3 has 15 residues. Germline V gene data show CDR1 as MNHEY and CDR2 as SVGAGI. The V gene lost 4 bases and the J gene lost 2 bases, with 12 bases spanning the gap. As DNA, the CDR3 is TGTGCCAGCAGTTCCACAGGGATGGGCAATCAGCCCCAGCATTTT. It encodes CASSSTGMGNQPQHF.

The chain joins TRBV29-1 to TRBJ1-3; 8 nucleotides agree with TRBD1. There are 13 residues in the CDR3. V lost 4 bases, J lost 4 bases, and 3 bases stayed unmatched. The germline V gene encodes CDR1 SQVTM and CDR2 ANQGSEA. This chain's CDR3 is CSVGTGQGNTIYF. Written as DNA, the CDR3 is TGCAGCGTTGGGACAGGGCAAGGAAACACCATATATTTT.

The chain carries TRBV7-3 and TRBJ2-5; no definite D call. Germline CDR1 is SGHTA and CDR2 is FQGTGA. Trimming took 2 bases from V and 3 from J, leaving 7 bases between them. CDR3 length: 13 residues. The CDR3 DNA sequence: TGTGCCAGCAGCTTATTGGCCAAAGAGACCCAGTACTTC. Amino acid sequence: CASSLLAKETQYF. The full variable domain, in which reference TRBV7-3 and TRBJ2-5 provide the parts outside the CDR3, is GAGVSQTPSNKVTEKGKYVELRCDPISGHTALYWYRQSLGQGPEFLIYFQGTGAADDSGLPNDRFFAVRPEGSVSTLKIQRTERGDSAVYLCASSLLAKETQYFGPGTRLLVL.

The chain employs TRBV30 and TRBJ1-2; the D gene is possibly TRBD1 (5 bases). Germline V gene data show CDR1 as GTSNPN and CDR2 as SVGIG (reference sequence). This CDR3 contains 13 residues. V lost 1 base to trimming and J lost 6 bases, with 12 bases between them. This CDR3 reads CAWSGGGVNGYTF. The CDR3 nucleotides read TGTGCCTGGAGTGGCGGGGGAGTAAATGGCTACACCTTC.

The J gene is TRBJ2-7, the V gene TRBV2; 7 nucleotides agree with TRBD2. Germline CDR1 reads SNHLY; CDR2 reads FYNNEI. J was trimmed by 0 bases and V by 9 bases; bases with no gene match: 8. This CDR3 has 14 residues. CDR3 coding DNA: TGTGCCAGTATAGCGGGCGGCAGCTCCTACGAGCAGTACTTC. It encodes CASIAGGSSYEQYF.

V usage is TRBV5-6 and J usage is TRBJ1-6; 8 nucleotides line up with TRBD1. After removal of 1 base from V and 6 bases from J, the junction contained 6 bases not matched to a gene. The CDR3 contains 16 residues. From germline, CDR1 is SGHDT and CDR2 YYEEEE. For the CDR3, the DNA is TGTGCCAGCAGCTTGAACAGGGGGACGTCTAATTCACCCCTCCACTTT. Encoded protein: CASSLNRGTSNSPLHF. The variable domain in full, completed from reference TRBV5-6 and TRBJ1-6, reads DAGVTQSPTHLIKTRGQQVTLRCSPKSGHDTVSWYQQALGQGPQFIFQYYEEEERQRGNFPDRFSGHQFPNYSSELNVNALLLGDSALYLCASSLNRGTSNSPLHFGNGTRLTVT.